In its sample, the clone carrying this TCR beta chain was seen a few times. The antigen is not known. The data originate from a study of cytomegalovirus exposure and HLA in healthy donors. Study background: Across under 450 genotyped donors, about 86% landed in the Caucasian-associated ancestry cluster. Study observations and caveats: The study dropped some indistinguishable V segments, TRBV6-2 and TRBV6-3 among them.

There are 13 residues in the CDR3. Germline V gives CDR1 WSHSY, CDR2 SAAADI. V dropped 6 bases and J dropped 1; count of bases not matched to a gene: 3. PCR was performed using 60 Vbeta and 13 Jbeta primers. Authors' analysis steps: The authors later counted some 76 million unique TCR beta chains, approximately 12 million of them shared. Generated by immunoSEQ multiplex PCR, the TCRdb table keeps only in-frame clones and is missing some. V, J and clone size are taken as reported in that table, and D and trimming were inferred from the DNA itself. Among 35,000 to 40,000 clones, around 70% were seen once, and the ten largest hold 6.3%.

This receptor was taken from a young man in good health and CMV-seronegative. V usage is TRBV10-2 and J usage is TRBJ2-7; 7 nucleotides align to TRBD1. The sequenced sample consisted of PBMCs. CDR3 DNA: TGCGCCAGCAGGAGGGGGCCTTCCTACGAGCAGTACTTC. It is translated as CASRRGPSYEQYF.